The source of this T cell receptor (beta chain) is a study of cytomegalovirus exposure and HLA in healthy donors. Study-level background: T cells numbering about 180 million yielded approximately 100 million unique TCR beta sequences in an earlier analysis. Overall study findings and caveats: No immune exposure information besides CMV serostatus was available.

PCR was performed using 60 Vbeta and 13 Jbeta primers. The assay was immunoSEQ multiplex PCR, and TCRdb's table has in-frame clones only and misses some. Its table lists approximately 80,000 clones. The germline CDR1 and CDR2 sequences are SGHVS and FQNEAQ. Trimming took 4 bases from V and 3 from J, leaving 19 bases between them. The CDR3 loop spans 17 amino acids. Worth noting for this clone: Its antigen is currently unknown.

The J gene is TRBJ2-1, the V gene TRBV7-8; weak D call: TRBD1 (6 bases). The source of this sequence is a woman in her thirties in good health and CMV-seronegative. The specimen was PBMCs. The CDR3: CASSSSSRTAFYNEQFF. CDR3 DNA sequence: TGTGCCAGCAGCTCGTCCTCGAGGACAGCCTTCTACAATGAGCAGTTCTTC.